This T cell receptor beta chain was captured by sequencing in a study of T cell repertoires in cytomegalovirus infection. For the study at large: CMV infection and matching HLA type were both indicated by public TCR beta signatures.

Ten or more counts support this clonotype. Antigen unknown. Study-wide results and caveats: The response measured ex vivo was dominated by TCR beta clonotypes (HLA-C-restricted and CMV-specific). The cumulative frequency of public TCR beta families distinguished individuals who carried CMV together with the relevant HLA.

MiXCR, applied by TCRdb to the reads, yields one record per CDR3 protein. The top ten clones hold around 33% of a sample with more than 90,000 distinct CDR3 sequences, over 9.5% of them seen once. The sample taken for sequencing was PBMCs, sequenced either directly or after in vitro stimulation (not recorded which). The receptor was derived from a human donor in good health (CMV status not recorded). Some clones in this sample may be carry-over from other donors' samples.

CDR3 amino acids: CCLIQAGANEQYF. The CDR3 DNA reads as TGCTGCCTGATACAAGCGGGAGCTAACGAGCAGTACTTC. The rearrangement uses TRBV20-1 and TRBJ2-7; 8 bases fit TRBD2. There are 13 residues in the CDR3. The germline V gene has CDR1 DFQATT and CDR2 SNEGSKA (reference sequence).